These T cell receptor beta chains were read from a single sample in a study of OX40 agonist ivuxolimab in advanced cancers. Clones were read by immunoSEQ multiplex PCR, and TCRdb kept only the in-frame ones, dropping some. The sample has 96,000 or so clones; about four fifths are singletons. The sample here was CD4+ or CD8+ T cells sorted from blood, taken in a trial of the OX40 agonist ivuxolimab. Every receptor here comes from an adult with an advanced solid tumor such as melanoma, head and neck, liver or kidney cancer. Each CDR3 is given with its conserved first and last residue. D genes are given only for firm matches. Not every row has a clone size; where given, it reads once, few, many or a size class.

clone size,D gene,V gene,J gene,CDR3 protein,CDR3 DNA
-,TRBD2,TRBV12-5,TRBJ2-1,CASGLAQTSGRRNEQFF,TGTGCTAGTGGTTTGGCCCAGACTAGCGGGAGACGGAATGAGCAGTTCTTC
-,-,TRBV5-1,TRBJ1-1,CASSLAPWGMDREAFF,TGCGCCAGCAGCTTGGCCCCCTGGGGGATGGACCGGGAAGCTTTCTTT
-,TRBD1,TRBV7-9,TRBJ1-4,CASSSWTGYEKLFF,TGTGCCAGCAGCTCCTGGACAGGGTATGAAAAACTGTTTTTT
-,TRBD2,TRBV9,TRBJ2-1,CASSVEAAPAGGPYNEQFF,TGTGCCAGCAGCGTAGAGGCCGCCCCGGCGGGGGGGCCCTACAATGAGCAGTTCTTC
-,-,TRBV4-3,TRBJ1-6,CASSQEGERSPLHF,TGCGCCAGCAGCCAAGAAGGGGAACGGTCACCCCTCCACTTT
-,TRBD2,TRBV4-1,TRBJ2-7,CASSQEGPTSGSAYEQYF,TGCGCCAGCAGCCAAGAGGGGCCCACTAGCGGGTCGGCCTACGAGCAGTACTTC
-,-,TRBV7-9,TRBJ2-4,CASSLVGGVLIQYF,TGTGCCAGCAGCTTAGTGGGGGGAGTGCTCATTCAGTACTTC
-,TRBD1,TRBV2,TRBJ1-1,CASKMDRGRFVNTEAFF,TGTGCCAGCAAGATGGACAGGGGGCGGTTTGTGAACACTGAAGCTTTCTTT
-,-,TRBV5-1,TRBJ1-1,CASSTGGHTEAFF,TGCGCCAGCAGCACCGGGGGTCACACTGAAGCCTTCTTT
-,TRBD1,TRBV2,TRBJ1-1,CASSEIGQGAFF,TGTGCCAGCAGTGAGATTGGACAGGGGGCTTTCTTT
-,-,TRBV30,TRBJ1-1,CAWVWGDDTEAFF,TGTGCGTGGGTTTGGGGGGATGATACTGAAGCTTTCTTT
-,-,TRBV5-1,TRBJ2-1,CASRREDNEQFF,TGCGCCAGCAGAAGAGAAGACAATGAGCAGTTCTTC
-,TRBD2,TRBV27,TRBJ2-3,CASSFLAGVTDTQYF,TGTGCCAGCAGTTTCCTAGCGGGAGTAACAGATACGCAGTATTTT
once,-,TRBV30,TRBJ1-1,CAWNLLQGEAFF,TGTGCCTGGAACCTACTCCAGGGTGAAGCTTTCTTT